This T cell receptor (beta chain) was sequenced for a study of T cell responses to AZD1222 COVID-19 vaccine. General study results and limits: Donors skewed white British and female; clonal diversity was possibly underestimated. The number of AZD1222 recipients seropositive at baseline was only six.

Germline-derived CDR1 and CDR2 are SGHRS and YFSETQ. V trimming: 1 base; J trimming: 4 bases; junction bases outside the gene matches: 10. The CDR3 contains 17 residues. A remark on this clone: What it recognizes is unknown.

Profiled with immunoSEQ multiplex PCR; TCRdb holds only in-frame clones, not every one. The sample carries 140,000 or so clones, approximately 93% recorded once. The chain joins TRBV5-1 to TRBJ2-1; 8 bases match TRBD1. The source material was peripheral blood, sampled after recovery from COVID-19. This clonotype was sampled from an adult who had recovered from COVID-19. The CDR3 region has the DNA TGCGCCAGCAGCTTGATAAAGCCAGGGGGCTCGTACAATGAGCAGTTCTTC. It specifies CASSLIKPGGSYNEQFF. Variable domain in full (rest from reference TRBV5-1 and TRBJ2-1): KAGVTQTPRYLIKTRGQQVTLSCSPISGHRSVSWYQQTPGQGLQFLFEYFSETQRNKGNFPGRFSGRQFSNSRSEMNVSTLELGDSALYLCASSLIKPGGSYNEQFFGPGTRLTVL.